This T cell receptor (beta chain) was recovered during a study of T cell responses to AZD1222 COVID-19 vaccine. CDR1 SGHRS and CDR2 YFSETQ come from the germline V gene. V lost 7 bases, J lost 0 bases, and 3 bases lay in between. The length of the CDR3 is 11 residues. Generated by immunoSEQ multiplex PCR, the TCRdb table keeps only in-frame clones and is missing some. Of 100,000 to 150,000 clones listed, about 89% are singletons. This TCR was sampled from an adult in good health. This sequence joins TRBV5-1 and TRBJ2-3; unclear D gene. The input for sequencing was peripheral blood, taken on day 0 of AZD1222 vaccination. This CDR3 is CASFSTDTQYF. DNA for the CDR3: TGCGCCAGCTTCAGCACAGATACGCAGTATTTT.